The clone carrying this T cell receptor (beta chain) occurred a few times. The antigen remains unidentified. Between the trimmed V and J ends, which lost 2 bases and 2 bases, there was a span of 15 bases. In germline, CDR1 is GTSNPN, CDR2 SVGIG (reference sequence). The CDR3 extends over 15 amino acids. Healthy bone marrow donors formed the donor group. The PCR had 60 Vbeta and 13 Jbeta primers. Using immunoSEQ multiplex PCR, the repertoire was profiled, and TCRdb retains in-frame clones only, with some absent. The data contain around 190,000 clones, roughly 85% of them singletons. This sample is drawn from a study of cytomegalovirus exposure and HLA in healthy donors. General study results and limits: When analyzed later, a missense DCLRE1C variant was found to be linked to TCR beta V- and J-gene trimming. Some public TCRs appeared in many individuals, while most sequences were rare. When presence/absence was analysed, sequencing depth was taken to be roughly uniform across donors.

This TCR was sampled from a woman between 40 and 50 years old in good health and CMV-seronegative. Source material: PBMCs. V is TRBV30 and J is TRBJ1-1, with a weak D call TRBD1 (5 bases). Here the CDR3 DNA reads TGTGCCTGGAGTAGTTGGGGCGGCCTTAACACTGAAGCTTTCTTT. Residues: CAWSSWGGLNTEAFF.